This note documents a single TCR beta chain sequence. Antigen specificity is unknown. This sample was taken from a study of T-cell memory formation after mild COVID-19. MiXCR, run by TCRdb on the 5' RACE reads, gives a single entry per CDR3 protein. The sample lists about 190,000 distinct CDR3 sequences; roughly 18% were seen once. Overall study results and limits: CD4+ clones that contracted lay mainly in CM and EM; CD8+ ones lay in EMRA. Within pre-infection memory, some responding clones were found, suggesting cross-reactive memory joined.

The junction had 11 bases not matched to a gene; V was cut back by 0 bases and J by 5 bases. Germline V CDR1 and CDR2: SEHNR, FQNEAQ (reference sequence). This CDR3 is 19 amino acids long. The sample comprised PBMCs or a T cell subset sorted from them (not recorded which). The receptor comes from an adult woman who had mild COVID-19 (a few samples of this study predate the infection). Cell type and time point are not known. This chain links TRBV7-9 with TRBJ2-3; TRBD2 matches at 13 bases. CDR3 nucleotide sequence: TGTGCCAGCAGCTTAGCGGGCCTACTAGCGGGAGGGCCGCGAGATACGCAGTATTTT. It is translated as CASSLAGLLAGGPRDTQYF. The variable domain in full, with the rest retrieved from reference TRBV7-9 and TRBJ2-3, is DTGVSQNPRHKITKRGQNVTFRCDPISEHNRLYWYRQTLGQGPEFLTYFQNEAQLEKSRLLSDRFSAERPKGSFSTLEIQRTEQGDSAMYLCASSLAGLLAGGPRDTQYFGPGTRLTVL.